This TCR beta chain was found in a study of T cell responses to AZD1222 COVID-19 vaccine. Notes on the study in general: Clonal diversity was possibly underestimated, and white British individuals and females predominated among donors. Sampling captured repertoires only after the peak T cell response. Two AZD1222 doses significantly raised spike-specific TCR breadth and depth over controls.

With respect to this clone: What it binds is unknown.

Using immunoSEQ multiplex PCR, the repertoire was profiled, and TCRdb retains in-frame clones only, with some absent. The profile shows tens of thousands of clones, 88% of them singletons. This CDR3 has 15 residues. CDR1 and CDR2 (germline): LNHDA, SQIVND (reference sequence). The germline V and J ends were trimmed by 5 bases and 1 base, with 13 bases remaining between them. Here the sequenced sample was peripheral blood, taken 28 days after the second dose of the MenACWY control vaccine. The V call is TRBV19, the J call TRBJ2-3; the D is unclear. The clonotype comes from an adult who received the MenACWY meningococcal vaccine as a control. CDR3 DNA: TGTGCCAGTAGTTTCCTACTTGGTGGCACAGATACGCAGTATTTT. This encodes CASSFLLGGTDTQYF.